Sequencing of this TCR beta chain was carried out in a study of T cell repertoires in cytomegalovirus infection. TCRdb reanalysed the reads using MiXCR and keeps one entry per CDR3 protein. The table lists about 230,000 distinct CDR3 sequences, 22% of them singletons, with over 15% in the top ten. The receptor's source is a human donor in good health (CMV status not recorded). Some clones in this sample may be carry-over from other donors' samples. Input material: CD8+ T cells from PBMCs.

DNA for the CDR3: TGTGCCAGCAGCTTGGGCGGCAAGGCGGCTGAAGCTTTCTTT. Residues: CASSLGGKAAEAFF. The J gene is TRBJ1-1, the V gene TRBV5-6; D remains ambiguous. Germline assignment: CDR1 SGHDT and CDR2 YYEEEE. Trimming cost V 0 bases and J 6 bases, with 12 bases left between them. The CDR3 spans 14 residues.